This TCR beta chain comes out of a study of blood T cell repertoires in COVID-19. Overall study context: Collection of acute and convalescent COVID-19 samples took place in the United States, Italy and Spain. PBMCs, B-cell-depleted T cells, or T cells provided the cDNA or gDNA that made up the material.

Germline CDR1 is SGHNT and CDR2 is YYREEE (reference sequence). The V end lost 4 bases, the J end lost 3 bases, and 15 bases lay between the germline ends. The CDR3 covers 15 residues. Authors' analysis steps: From reference gene primer amplification, estimates of nucleated cell counts were derived. Libraries were prepared by immunoSEQ multiplex PCR; TCRdb keeps only in-frame clonotypes and omits some of them. V, J and clone size derive from that table, while D and trimming were established from the DNA sequence. In the table there are about 70,000 clones, 75% to 85% of which are singletons. The chain joins TRBV5-4 to TRBJ2-3; a possible D gene is TRBD1 (6 bases). The sequence derives from a man aged 70 or older who had recovered from COVID-19. Sequenced sample: peripheral blood. The CDR3 DNA follows: TGTGCCAGCAGCAGTCAGGGGATTAGGACAGATACGCAGTATTTT. Encoded protein: CASSSQGIRTDTQYF.